Listed below are T cell receptor beta chains from one sample, sequenced in a study of T-cell memory formation after mild COVID-19. One entry per CDR3 protein results from TCRdb running MiXCR on the 5' RACE reads. The data show tens of thousands of distinct CDR3 sequences, with about 15% seen just once and roughly a third held by the top ten. The source material was PBMCs or a T cell subset sorted from them (not recorded which). The receptors were gathered from an adult woman who had mild COVID-19 (a few samples of this study predate the infection). Cell type and time point are not known. The CDR3 runs from the conserved cysteine through the conserved F or W. D genes are given only for firm matches. The listing skips clone size in some rows; elsewhere it reads once, few, many or a size class.

V	J	size	D	DNA	CDR3
TRBV24-1	TRBJ2-5	-	TRBD1	TGTGCCACCAGTGATTTGGCCACGGCGGGGGACAGGGGAGAGACCCAGTACTTC	CATSDLATAGDRGETQYF
TRBV15	TRBJ2-1	many	-	TGTGCCACCAGCAGAGATCTGGAATACAATGAGCAGTTCTTC	CATSRDLEYNEQFF
TRBV12-3/TRBV12-4	TRBJ2-2	few	-	TGTGCCAGCAGCCTCATGGACCCGGGCACCGGGGAGCTGTTTTTT	CASSLMDPGTGELFF
TRBV6-5	TRBJ2-7	-	TRBD1	TGTGCCAGCAGTTACCGGACAGGGGGGGACGAGCAGTACTTC	CASSYRTGGDEQYF
TRBV12-3/TRBV12-4	TRBJ1-4	few	-	TGTGCCAGCAGTTTCGCCCCCCGGGCTAATGAAAAACTGTTTTTT	CASSFAPRANEKLFF
TRBV12-3/TRBV12-4	TRBJ2-1	-	-	TGTGCCAGCAGTTTACGAGTCAATGAGCAGTTCTTC	CASSLRVNEQFF
TRBV11-1	TRBJ2-1	-	TRBD2	TGTGCCAGCGAAAAAACCGGGGGGACTGAGCAGTTCTTC	CASEKTGGTEQFF
TRBV9	TRBJ1-5	few	-	TGTGCCAGCAGCGCCCACAGGGATGATAGCAATCAGCCCCAGCATTTT	CASSAHRDDSNQPQHF
TRBV29-1	TRBJ2-1	few	-	TGCAGCGTTGAGGTTAGCTACAATGAGCAGTTCTTC	CSVEVSYNEQFF
TRBV27	TRBJ2-5	few	-	TGTGCCAGCAGTCTCCGTCAACAAGAGACCCAGTACTTC	CASSLRQQETQYF
TRBV5-6	TRBJ2-1	-	-	TGTGCCAGCAGCTTGATAAGTGGGAATGAGCAGTTCTTC	CASSLISGNEQFF
TRBV7-9	TRBJ1-2	-	-	TGTGCCAGCAGCTCCGGGATCGGAGGCTACACCTTC	CASSSGIGGYTF
TRBV11-2	TRBJ2-7	many	TRBD2	TGTGCCAGCAGCCAACTAGCGGGGCCCTCCTACGAGCAGTACTTC	CASSQLAGPSYEQYF
TRBV4-2	TRBJ2-1	-	TRBD1	TGTGCCAGCAGCCAATCGCCGGGACAGCCATCCTACAATGAGCAGTTCTTC	CASSQSPGQPSYNEQFF
TRBV7-2	TRBJ1-2	-	-	TGTGCCAGCAGCTTAGAGCTGGGGGCCGTTGGCTACACCTTC	CASSLELGAVGYTF
TRBV20-1	TRBJ1-4	-	-	TGCAGTGCTAGAGATGGGGGGAGATGGGAAAAACTGTTTTTT	CSARDGGRWEKLFF
TRBV12-3/TRBV12-4	TRBJ2-7	few	TRBD1	TGTGCCAGCAGTTCATCCTCGGGACAGGGGGGTTACGAGCAGTACTTC	CASSSSSGQGGYEQYF
TRBV4-1	TRBJ1-1	few	-	TGCGCCAGCAGCCAAGACAGGGTGGTGAACACTGAAGCTTTCTTT	CASSQDRVVNTEAFF
TRBV4-1	TRBJ2-1	-	TRBD2	TGCGCCAGCAGCGGCCTAGCGGGGGGGCAAGAGCAGTTCTTC	CASSGLAGGQEQFF
TRBV6-6	TRBJ2-1	few	TRBD1	TGTGCCAGCAGTGGAGACAGGGCCTACAATGAGCAGTTCTTC	CASSGDRAYNEQFF
TRBV6-5	TRBJ2-1	few	TRBD2	TGTGCCAGCGGCGGGACTAGCGGGATCCTCGGGCAGTTCTTC	CASGGTSGILGQFF
TRBV6-1	TRBJ1-1	few	-	TGTGCCGTAATGTGGAATGGTGCGGACACTGAAGCTTTCTTT	CAVMWNGADTEAFF
TRBV15	TRBJ1-1	medium-sized	-	TGTGCCACCAGCAGCGACAGAGAGAACACTGAAGCTTTCTTT	CATSSDRENTEAFF
TRBV6-5	TRBJ2-3	-	TRBD2	TGTGCCAGCAGTTACTCAAGGACTAGCGGGGGTGGAACAGATACGCAGTATTTT	CASSYSRTSGGGTDTQYF
TRBV4-2	TRBJ1-1	once	-	TGTGCCAGCAGCCAAGCGGGCAGCACTGAAGCTTTCTTT	CASSQAGSTEAFF
TRBV9	TRBJ1-2	few	TRBD1	TGTGCCAGCGGTTCGAGGCAGGGGGAACCTCATGGAAACTATGGCTACACCTTC	CASGSRQGEPHGNYGYTF
TRBV6-5	TRBJ2-7	many	TRBD2	TGTGCCAGCAGTTTGACTAGCGGGAGGGCCTCCGTCGAGCAGTACTTC	CASSLTSGRASVEQYF
TRBV7-3	TRBJ2-3	-	TRBD1	TGTGCCAGCAGCCGGACAGGAGCCTACACAGATACGCAGTATTTT	CASSRTGAYTDTQYF
TRBV24-1	TRBJ2-3	-	-	TGTGCCACCAGTGATTTAGCTTGGGGAGGCACAGATACGCAGTATTTT	CATSDLAWGGTDTQYF
TRBV3-1	TRBJ2-1	few	TRBD2	TGTGCCAGCAGCGTACTAGCGGGAGGGTATGAGCAGTTCTTC	CASSVLAGGYEQFF
TRBV24-1	TRBJ2-3	few	-	TGTGCCACCAGTGTTGCCCGGACGGATACGCAGTATTTT	CATSVARTDTQYF
TRBV5-1	TRBJ1-1	few	-	TGCGCCAGCAGCTTGGAGTTTGGGGGGGCGAACACTGAAGCTTTCTTT	CASSLEFGGANTEAFF
TRBV29-1	TRBJ2-3	few	TRBD2	TGCAGCGTTTACGGGACTAGCGGGACTAAAGATACGCAGTATTTT	CSVYGTSGTKDTQYF
TRBV11-2	TRBJ2-1	-	-	TGTGCCAGCGGCCTCTCCTACAATGAGCAGTTCTTC	CASGLSYNEQFF
TRBV9	TRBJ1-2	few	-	TGTGCCAGCAGCGCAACGCTGCAGGGGAACTATGGCTACACCTTC	CASSATLQGNYGYTF